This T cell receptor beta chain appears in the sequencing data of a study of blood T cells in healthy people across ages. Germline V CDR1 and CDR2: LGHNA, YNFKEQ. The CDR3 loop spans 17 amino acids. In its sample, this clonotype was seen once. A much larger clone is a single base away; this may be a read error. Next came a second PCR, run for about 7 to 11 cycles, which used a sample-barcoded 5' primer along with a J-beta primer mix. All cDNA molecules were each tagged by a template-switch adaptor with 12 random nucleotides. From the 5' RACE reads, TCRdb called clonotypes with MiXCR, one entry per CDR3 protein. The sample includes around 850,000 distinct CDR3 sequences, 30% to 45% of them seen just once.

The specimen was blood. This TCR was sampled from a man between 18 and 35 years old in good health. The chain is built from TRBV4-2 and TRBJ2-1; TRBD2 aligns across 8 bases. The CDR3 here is CASSQGGGYSSHNEQFF. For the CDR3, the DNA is TGTGCCAGCAGCCAAGGCGGGGGGTACAGCTCCCACAATGAGCAGTTCTTC.